The sequence of this T cell receptor beta chain was determined in a study of human T cells and chemical hapten exposure. Study-level background: Application of 0.01% DPC to the upper back was done by patch test, with a reading at 6 days. General study findings and limits: TCRs exceeding 1 in 1000 frequency stayed unchanged with DPC sensitization. Large CDR3 similarity clusters arose significantly more often from expanded TCRs than from controls.

Comment on this clonotype: Its specificity is not known.

The sample's time point: patch test 3, about 24 weeks after DPC sensitization. Treatment noted: therapeutic diphenylcyclopropenone sensitization with weekly scalp DPC. CDR1 DFQATT and CDR2 SNEGSKA come from the germline V gene (reference sequence). This CDR3 has 11 amino acids. Deletions cut 0 bases from V and 3 bases from J, with 2 bases between. TCRdb processed the RACE reads anew with MiXCR; each CDR3 protein has one entry. The repertoire holds approximately 80,000 distinct CDR3 sequences, with approximately 12% as singletons. The rearrangement uses TRBV20-1 and TRBJ1-1; D is unclear. The material was whole blood, obtained in connection with sensitization to the hapten diphenylcyclopropenone (DPC). The TCR comes from a woman in her forties or fifties with alopecia areata. Some clones in this sample may be carry-over from other donors' samples. Here the CDR3 DNA reads TGCAGTGCTAGAGATTACACTGAAGCTTTCTTT. It yields the protein CSARDYTEAFF.